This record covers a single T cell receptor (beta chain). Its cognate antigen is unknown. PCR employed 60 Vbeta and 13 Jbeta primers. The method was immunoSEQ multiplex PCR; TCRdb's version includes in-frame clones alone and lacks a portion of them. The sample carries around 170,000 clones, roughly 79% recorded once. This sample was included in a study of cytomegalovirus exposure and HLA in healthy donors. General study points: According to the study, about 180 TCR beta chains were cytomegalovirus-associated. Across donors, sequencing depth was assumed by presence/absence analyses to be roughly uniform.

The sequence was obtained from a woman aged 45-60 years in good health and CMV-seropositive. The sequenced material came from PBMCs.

The CDR3 here is CASSPATPLGGKQYF. In DNA form, the CDR3 reads TGCGCCAGCAGCCCGGCCACTCCCCTGGGAGGTAAGCAGTACTTC. The V gene is TRBV5-1, the J gene TRBJ2-7, with D tentatively TRBD2 (6 bases). This CDR3 is built from 15 residues. The germline gives CDR1 SGHRS, CDR2 YFSETQ. Trimming shortened V by 4 bases and J by 8 bases, and 22 bases separated the two germline ends.